The 29 T cell receptor beta chains listed next were all sequenced from one sample in a study of blood T cell repertoires in COVID-19. Assay: immunoSEQ multiplex PCR; the TCRdb copy retains only in-frame clones and omits some. This sample carries about 230,000 clones, approximately 90% of them seen once, and the ten largest clones take roughly 11%. Sequencing was carried out using peripheral blood. All receptors derive from a man in his fifties with COVID-19, enrolled during active disease.

The chain has TRBV2 and TRBJ2-1; 8 nucleotides line up with TRBD1. This CDR3 is built from 18 residues. The V segment lost 6 bases and the J segment 6 bases; nucleotides outside the gene matches: 19. The germline gives CDR1 SNHLY, CDR2 FYNNEI. The CDR3 sequence is CASRASLSFGQGINEQFF. The DNA of the CDR3 is TGTGCCAGCAGGGCTTCTCTCTCTTTCGGACAGGGAATCAATGAGCAGTTCTTC.

This clone has more than one count but fewer than ten. This chain connects TRBV11-3 to TRBJ2-1, with TRBD2 as a possible D gene (7 bases). V gave up 3 bases and J gave up 4 bases, with 16 bases separating them. The length of the CDR3 is 16 residues. Germline assignment: CDR1 SGHNT and CDR2 YENEEA. In DNA form, the CDR3 reads TGTGCCAGCAGCTTCGAGGGAGGGCAGGGGTACAATGAGCAGTTCTTC. It is translated as CASSFEGGQGYNEQFF.

The chain links TRBV5-1 to TRBJ2-7; TRBD2 might be the D (6 bases). V lost 4 bases and J lost 1, with 15 bases in between. CDR1 is SGHRS and CDR2 is YFSETQ in the germline V gene. This CDR3 is 15 amino acids long. The CDR3 here is CASSPPNSGSYEQYF. DNA for the CDR3: TGCGCCAGCAGCCCCCCCAATAGCGGATCCTACGAGCAGTACTTC.

This clone came up a few times. The V gene is TRBV12-3 or TRBV12-4, the J gene TRBJ1-2; TRBD1 might be the D (6 bases). This CDR3 has 13 amino acids. The V and J ends lost 3 bases and 6 bases respectively, with 11 bases between them. For the CDR3, the DNA is TGTGCCAGCAGTTTTGGGACAAGGAATGGCTACACCTTC. This gives the protein CASSFGTRNGYTF.

V gene TRBV19 combines with J gene TRBJ2-6, with 8 bases aligning to TRBD1. This CDR3 is built from 14 residues. Trimming at V came to 6 bases and at J to 12 bases, leaving 10 bases not matched to a gene. Germline V CDR1 and CDR2: LNHDA, SQIVND (reference sequence). The CDR3 loop is CASSPLSGGLVLTF. The CDR3 coding sequence is TGTGCCAGTAGCCCTTTGTCAGGGGGCCTCGTCCTGACTTTC.

V gene TRBV27 combines with J gene TRBJ1-5; D is perhaps TRBD1 (5 bases). Germline assignment: CDR1 MNHEY and CDR2 SMNVEV (reference sequence). V was clipped by 0 bases and J by 7 bases, with 13 bases between them. The CDR3 extends over 15 amino acids. The DNA of the CDR3 is TGTGCCAGCAGTTTATCGTACGGGGGTTGGCAGCCCCAGCATTTT. Translation: CASSLSYGGWQPQHF.

Of note for this clone: This CDR3 is also generated by other DNA sequences in the sample. The chain is built from TRBV12-3 or TRBV12-4 and TRBJ1-5, with D possibly TRBD1 on 6 matching bases. There are 13 residues in the CDR3. The V gene lost 3 bases and the J gene lost 4 bases, with 7 bases spanning the gap. The CDR3 sequence: CASSLTGNQPQHF. In nucleotides, the CDR3 is TGTGCCAGCAGTTTGACAGGTAATCAGCCCCAGCATTTT.

V usage is TRBV9 and J usage is TRBJ2-3; 12 nucleotides align to TRBD2. With 5 bases clipped from V and 3 bases from J, the junction kept 4 bases outside the gene matches. The CDR3 has 15 residues. Looked up from germline, CDR1 is SGDLS and CDR2 is YYNGEE. CDR3 sequence (DNA): TGTGCCAGCAGACCGACTAGCGGGAGAACAGATACGCAGTATTTT. Translating it yields CASRPTSGRTDTQYF.

This chain connects TRBV28 to TRBJ1-1; D is possibly TRBD1 (6 bases). The ends were cut back, 1 base at V and 6 bases at J, with 15 bases in the middle. Germline-derived CDR1 and CDR2 are MDHEN and SYDVKM. CDR3 length equals 15 residues. The CDR3 protein is CASSLFGGAMAEAFF. The CDR3 DNA reads as TGTGCCAGCAGTTTATTTGGGGGCGCGATGGCTGAAGCTTTCTTT.

The chain is built from TRBV2 and TRBJ1-6; D is perhaps TRBD1 (6 bases). The CDR3 extends over 19 amino acids. With 3 bases removed from V and 0 bases from J, the gap between germline ends came to 18 bases. Germline V gene lookup returns CDR1 SNHLY and CDR2 FYNNEI. Written as DNA, the CDR3 is TGTGCCAGCAGTGAGAATGTAGGGGACACGGACTCCTATAATTCACCCCTCCACTTT. This codes for CASSENVGDTDSYNSPLHF. Combining the CDR3 with reference TRBV2 and TRBJ1-6 gives the whole variable domain EPEVTQTPSHQVTQMGQEVILRCVPISNHLYFYWYRQILGQKVEFLVSFYNNEISEKSEIFDDQFSVERPDGSNFTLKIRSTKLEDSAMYFCASSENVGDTDSYNSPLHFGNGTRLTVT.

The chain joins TRBV5-8 to TRBJ1-2; possible D gene TRBD1, 5 bases. CDR1 SGHTS and CDR2 YDEGEE come from the germline V gene. The length of the CDR3 is 16 residues. The V gene lost 2 bases and the J gene lost 2 bases, with 16 bases spanning the gap. The CDR3 coding sequence is TGTGCCAGCAGCTTATACCCGGATCCAGGGAACTATGGCTACACCTTC. Translation gives CASSLYPDPGNYGYTF. Using reference TRBV5-8 and TRBJ1-2 for the parts outside the CDR3, the full variable domain is EAGVTQSPTHLIKTRGQQATLRCSPISGHTSVYWYQQALGLGLQFLLWYDEGEERNRGNFPPRFSGRQFPNYSSELNVNALELEDSALYLCASSLYPDPGNYGYTFGSGTRLTVV.

The chain recombines TRBV27 with TRBJ2-7; 7 nucleotides line up with TRBD1. V gave up 2 bases and J gave up 6 bases; unmatched junction bases: 7. From germline, CDR1 is MNHEY and CDR2 SMNVEV (reference sequence). The CDR3 has 14 residues. The CDR3, as DNA: TGTGCCAGCAGTTTACAACAGGGGAGAGGCGAGCAGTACTTC. As protein: CASSLQQGRGEQYF.

This rearrangement joins TRBV5-1 to TRBJ1-3; no definite D call. The CDR3 sequence is 14 residues long. V lost 0 bases and J 3 bases, leaving 7 bases between the germline ends. CDR1 and CDR2 from the germline V gene are SGHRS and YFSETQ. The CDR3 coding sequence is TGCGCCAGCAGCTTGGGCGGGGATGGAAACACCATATATTTT. This encodes CASSLGGDGNTIYF.

The CDR3 DNA reads as TGTGCCAGCAGCCAAGATTCAACTGCAAATCAGCCCCAGCATTTT. This sequence encodes CASSQDSTANQPQHF. V and J are TRBV3-1 (or the pseudogene TRBV3-2) and TRBJ1-5; D is undetermined. From germline, CDR1 is LGHDT and CDR2 YNNKEL (reference sequence). V shed 0 bases and J shed 4 bases, with 10 bases lying between them. CDR3 length equals 15 residues.

The chain employs TRBV10-1 and TRBJ1-6; D unresolved. Germline V gene sequence: CDR1 WNHNN, CDR2 SYGVQD (reference sequence). The CDR3 is 13 amino acids. V lost 4 bases, J lost 5 bases, and 6 bases lay in between. CDR3 region: CASSVDDNSPLHF. The CDR3 nucleotides are TGCGCCAGCAGTGTAGATGATAATTCACCCCTCCACTTT.

The chain is built from TRBV29-1 and TRBJ1-2, with 11 bases matching TRBD1. The germline gives CDR1 SQVTM, CDR2 ANQGSEA. Trimming took 6 bases from V and 5 from J; bases not matched to a gene: 5. The CDR3 loop spans 13 amino acids. The CDR3 loop reads CSVLDRGQYGYTF. The DNA for the CDR3 is TGCAGCGTCCTGGACAGGGGGCAATATGGCTACACCTTC.

The CDR3: CASSLGQWNTGELFF. The DNA of the CDR3 is TGTGCCAGCAGTTTGGGACAGTGGAACACCGGGGAGCTGTTTTTT. The chain uses TRBV28 and TRBJ2-2, with 7 bases fitting TRBD1. CDR1 MDHEN and CDR2 SYDVKM come from the germline V gene. The CDR3 has 15 residues. The V and J ends lost 3 bases and 1 base, in that order; junction bases with no gene match: 2.

The chain carries TRBV7-2 and TRBJ2-7; 7 bases are shared with TRBD2. The germline V gene encodes CDR1 SGHTA and CDR2 FQGNSA. The V and J ends lost 1 base and 3 bases, in that order; junction bases with no gene match: 3. This CDR3 comprises 14 residues. The CDR3 DNA is TGTGCCAGCAGCTTAGACCCTAGCGGCTACGAGCAGTACTTC. Its protein is CASSLDPSGYEQYF.

This chain connects TRBV4-2 to TRBJ1-6, with D possibly TRBD1 on 5 matching bases. From germline, CDR1 is LGHNA and CDR2 YNFKEQ. The CDR3 is 16 residues long. The V end was cut by 2 bases, the J end by 4 bases, with 12 bases between. This chain's CDR3 is CASSQRPDTYNSPLHF. The DNA for the CDR3 is TGTGCCAGCAGCCAAAGACCGGACACTTATAATTCACCCCTCCACTTT.

The V and J genes are TRBV6-4 and TRBJ2-5; D possibly corresponds to TRBD1 (6 bases). CDR3 length: 15 residues. Looked up from germline, CDR1 is MRHNA and CDR2 is SNTAGT. The V end was cut by 2 bases, the J end by 0 bases, with 10 bases between. The CDR3 protein is CASSDQGRHQETQYF. In nucleotides, the CDR3 is TGTGCCAGCAGTGACCAGGGGAGACACCAAGAGACCCAGTACTTC.

V gene TRBV29-1 combines with J gene TRBJ1-2; D call uncertain. The CDR3 runs to 12 residues. Trimming cost V 6 bases and J 4 bases, with 12 bases left between them. Germline values: CDR1 SQVTM, CDR2 ANQGSEA. The CDR3 coding sequence is TGCAGCGTCTTCGTTTACTCCTATGGCTACACCTTC. This codes for CSVFVYSYGYTF. The full variable domain, in which reference TRBV29-1 and TRBJ1-2 provide the parts outside the CDR3, is SAVISQKPSRDICQRGTSLTIQCQVDSQVTMMFWYRQQPGQSLTLIATANQGSEATYESGFVIDKFPISRPNLTFSTLTVSNMSPEDSSIYLCSVFVYSYGYTFGSGTRLTVV.

The J gene is TRBJ2-7, the V gene TRBV24-1, with D possibly matching TRBD1 (6 bases). The CDR3 extends over 11 amino acids. V gave up 4 bases and J gave up 12 bases, with 12 bases separating them. From germline, CDR1 is KGHDR and CDR2 SFDVKD. The CDR3 coding sequence is TGTGCCACCAGTGACACCAGGGGATGGTACTTC. It specifies CATSDTRGWYF.

CDR3 coding DNA: TGTGCCATCAGCTACTCTTCCGGGACAGGGGGCGAAAACTATGGCTACACCTTC. Protein: CAISYSSGTGGENYGYTF. The genes are TRBV10-3 and TRBJ1-2; 12 nucleotides match TRBD1. This CDR3 has 18 residues. CDR1 is ENHRY and CDR2 is SYGVKD in the germline V gene. Trimming at V came to 6 bases and at J to 2 bases, leaving 13 bases not matched to a gene.

This clone was recorded once. This sequence joins TRBV5-4 and TRBJ2-2, with 9 bases identical to TRBD1. Germline V CDR1 and CDR2: SGHNT, YYREEE (reference sequence). CDR3 size: 15 residues. The junction had 1 base not matched to a gene; V was cut back by 0 bases and J by 4 bases. CDR3 sequence: CASSLEDRGTGELFF. In nucleotides, the CDR3 is TGTGCCAGCAGCTTGGAGGACAGGGGCACCGGGGAGCTGTTTTTT.

The chain employs TRBV2 and TRBJ2-2; TRBD1 agrees at 8 bases. This CDR3 is built from 21 residues. Germline loops: CDR1 SNHLY, CDR2 FYNNEI. V lost 0 bases, J lost 2 bases, and 17 bases stayed unmatched. The CDR3 sequence: CASSEALPLSVTGENTGELFF. In DNA, the CDR3 is TGTGCCAGCAGTGAAGCGCTTCCCCTATCTGTGACAGGGGAAAACACCGGGGAGCTGTTTTTT.

The chain combines TRBV19 with TRBJ1-6, with D tentatively TRBD1 (6 bases). The V gene's germline CDR1 is LNHDA and CDR2 SQIVND (reference sequence). Trimming pared 6 bases from V and 8 bases from J, leaving 14 bases between. The CDR3 sequence is 14 residues long. This chain's CDR3 is CASRKPGADSPLHF. CDR3 DNA sequence: TGTGCCAGTAGGAAACCAGGGGCTGATTCACCCCTCCACTTT.

V is TRBV9 and J is TRBJ1-6, with 7 nucleotides matching TRBD1. The germline V gene encodes CDR1 SGDLS and CDR2 YYNGEE. V lost 0 bases, J lost 8 bases, and 8 bases stayed unmatched. The CDR3 totals 16 residues. CDR3 sequence (DNA): TGTGCCAGCAGCGTAGGGGGTCGACAGGGCCATTCACCCCTCCACTTT. This translates into CASSVGGRQGHSPLHF.

This clone was seen just once. This chain uses TRBV6-6 with TRBJ1-5, with D maybe TRBD1 (5 bases). The CDR3 has 13 amino acids. V was cut by 7 bases and J by 2 bases, with 9 bases left in between. Looked up from germline, CDR1 is MNHNY and CDR2 is SVGAGI (reference sequence). The CDR3 DNA reads TGTGCCAGCACTCCCAGGGGCAATCAGCCCCAGCATTTT. Amino acid sequence: CASTPRGNQPQHF.

This chain links TRBV5-5 with TRBJ2-1; D possibly corresponds to TRBD2 (6 bases). V was cut by 5 bases and J by 8 bases, with 20 bases left in between. Germline V gene sequence: CDR1 SGHKS, CDR2 YYEKEE (reference sequence). This CDR3 region has 15 residues. For the CDR3, the DNA is TGTGCCAGCAGTTCCGGGACTCAGGCGTTTTATGAGCAGTTCTTC. This codes for CASSSGTQAFYEQFF. Looking up the rest from reference TRBV5-5 and TRBJ2-1 gives the full variable domain: DAGVTQSPTHLIKTRGQQVTLRCSPISGHKSVSWYQQVLGQGPQFIFQYYEKEERGRGNFPDRFSARQFPNYSSELNVNALLLGDSALYLCASSSGTQAFYEQFFGPGTRLTVL.